Listed here is a single T cell receptor beta chain. No antigen is known for it. A J-beta primer mix and a sample-barcoded 5' primer were used in a second PCR of about 6 to 12 cycles. Each of the samples gave a minimum of 3 million paired-end reads that contained CDR3. MiXCR, applied by TCRdb to the 5' RACE reads, yields one record per CDR3 protein. In the table there are roughly 790,000 distinct CDR3 sequences, more than 40% of which are singletons. The CDR3 runs to 18 residues. Trimming took 2 bases from V and 9 from J; bases not matched to a gene: 14. CDR1 and CDR2 (germline): SGHTA, FQGNSA. The sample belongs to a study of blood T cells in healthy people across ages. Study-wide points: The fall in TCR beta diversity per million T cells was roughly linear with age. When set beside aged donors, long-lived donors presented more naive CD4+ cells and higher diversity.

The chain links TRBV7-2 to TRBJ2-1, with 12 nucleotides matching TRBD1. Specimen: blood. This clonotype originated in a woman aged 55 to 70 in good health. The CDR3 loop is CASSLKVGGTGGGGEQFF. The CDR3 DNA is TGTGCCAGCAGCTTAAAAGTGGGCGGGACAGGGGGCGGAGGTGAGCAGTTCTTC.